The source of this T cell receptor (beta chain) is a study of T-cell memory formation after mild COVID-19. Via MiXCR, TCRdb re-called the 5' RACE reads, giving one row per CDR3 protein. The sample contains about 620,000 distinct CDR3 sequences, roughly 17% of which appear only once. With V trimmed by 3 bases and J by 10 bases, 7 bases remained unmatched. CDR1 is MNHEY and CDR2 is SMNVEV in the germline V gene (reference sequence). CDR3 size: 14 residues. Study-wide results and caveats: Second-wave clones reaching peak frequency on day 37 lacked confirmed SARS-CoV-2 specificity.

There are a few counts of this clonotype. What it binds is not known. The sequenced material came from PBMCs or a T cell subset sorted from them (not recorded which). This sequence originates from an adult woman who had mild COVID-19 (a few samples of this study predate the infection). Cell type and time point are not known. This chain links TRBV27 with TRBJ1-4, with 8 bases that match TRBD1. CDR3 DNA: TGTGCCAGCAGTTTTAGGGTCGGACAGGGAAAACTGTTTTTT. This gives the protein CASSFRVGQGKLFF.